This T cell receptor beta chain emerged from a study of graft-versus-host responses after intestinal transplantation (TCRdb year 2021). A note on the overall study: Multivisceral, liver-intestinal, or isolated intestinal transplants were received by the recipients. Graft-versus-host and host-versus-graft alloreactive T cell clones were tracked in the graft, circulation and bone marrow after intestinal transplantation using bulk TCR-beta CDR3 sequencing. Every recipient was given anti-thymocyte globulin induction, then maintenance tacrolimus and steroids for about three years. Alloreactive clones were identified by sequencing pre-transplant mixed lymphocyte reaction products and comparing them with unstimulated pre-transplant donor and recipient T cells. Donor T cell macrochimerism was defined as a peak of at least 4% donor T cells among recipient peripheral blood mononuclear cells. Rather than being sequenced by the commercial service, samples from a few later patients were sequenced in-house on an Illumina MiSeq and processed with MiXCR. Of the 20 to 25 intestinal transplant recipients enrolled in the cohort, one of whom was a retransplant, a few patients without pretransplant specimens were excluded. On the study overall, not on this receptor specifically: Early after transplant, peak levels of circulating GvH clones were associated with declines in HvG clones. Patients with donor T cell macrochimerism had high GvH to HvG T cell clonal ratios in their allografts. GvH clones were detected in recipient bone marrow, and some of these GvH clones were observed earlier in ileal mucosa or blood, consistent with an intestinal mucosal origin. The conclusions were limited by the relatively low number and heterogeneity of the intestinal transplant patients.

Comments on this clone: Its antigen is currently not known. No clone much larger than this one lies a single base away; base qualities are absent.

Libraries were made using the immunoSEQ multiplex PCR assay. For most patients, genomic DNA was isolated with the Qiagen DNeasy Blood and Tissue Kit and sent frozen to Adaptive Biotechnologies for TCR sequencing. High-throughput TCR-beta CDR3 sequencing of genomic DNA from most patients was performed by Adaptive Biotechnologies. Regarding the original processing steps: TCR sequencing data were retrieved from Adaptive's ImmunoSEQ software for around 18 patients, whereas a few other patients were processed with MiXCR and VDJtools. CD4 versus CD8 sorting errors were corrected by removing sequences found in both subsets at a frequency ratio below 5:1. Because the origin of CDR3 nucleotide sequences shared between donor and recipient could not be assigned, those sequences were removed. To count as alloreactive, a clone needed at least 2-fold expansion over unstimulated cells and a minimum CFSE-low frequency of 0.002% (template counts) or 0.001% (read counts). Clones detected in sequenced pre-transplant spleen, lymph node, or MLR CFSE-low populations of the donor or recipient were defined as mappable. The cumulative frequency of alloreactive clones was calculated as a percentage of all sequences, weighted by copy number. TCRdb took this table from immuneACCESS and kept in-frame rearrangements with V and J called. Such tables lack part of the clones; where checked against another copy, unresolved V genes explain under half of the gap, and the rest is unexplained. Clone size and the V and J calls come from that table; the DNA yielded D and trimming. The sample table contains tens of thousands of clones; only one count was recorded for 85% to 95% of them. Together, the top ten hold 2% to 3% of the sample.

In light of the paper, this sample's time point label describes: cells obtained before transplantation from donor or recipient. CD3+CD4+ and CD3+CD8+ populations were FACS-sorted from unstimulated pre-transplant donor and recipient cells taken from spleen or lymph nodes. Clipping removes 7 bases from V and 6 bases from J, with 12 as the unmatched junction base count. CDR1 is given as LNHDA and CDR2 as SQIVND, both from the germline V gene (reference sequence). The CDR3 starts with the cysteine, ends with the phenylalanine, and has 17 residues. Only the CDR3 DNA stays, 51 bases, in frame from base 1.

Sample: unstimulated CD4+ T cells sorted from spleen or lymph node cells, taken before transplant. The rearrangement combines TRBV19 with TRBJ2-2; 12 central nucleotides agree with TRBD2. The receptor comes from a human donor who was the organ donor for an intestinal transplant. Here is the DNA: TGTGCCAGTATTGGGACTAGCGGGCGGGAGGCCCCCGGGGAGCTGTTTTTT. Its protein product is CASIGTSGREAPGELFF. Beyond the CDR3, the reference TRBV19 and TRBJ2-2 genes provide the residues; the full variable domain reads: DGGITQSPKYLFRKEGQNVTLSCEQNLNHDAMYWYRQDPGQGLRLIYYSQIVNDFQKGDIAEGYSVSREKKESFPLTVTSAQKNPTAFYLCASIGTSGREAPGELFFGEGSRLTVL.